The clone carrying this TCR beta chain was seen only a few times. Clones were read by immunoSEQ multiplex PCR, and TCRdb kept only the in-frame ones, dropping some. The sample has about 270,000 clones, 86% seen once. The record originates from a study of blood T cell repertoires in COVID-19. Study at large: Spain, Italy and the United States supplied samples that represented acute and convalescent COVID-19. The cDNA or gDNA used as material had been derived from T cells, B-cell-depleted T cells, or PBMCs.

CDR1 is KGHSH, CDR2 LQKENI, per germline. V lost 6 bases, J lost 6 bases, and 8 bases lay in between. This CDR3 comprises 12 residues. Seattle researchers signed up patients amid active infection and tracked them longitudinally. This TCR derives from a woman in her twenties or thirties with COVID-19, enrolled during active disease. The sequenced material came from peripheral blood. V and J are TRBV18 and TRBJ2-2, with unresolved D. The CDR3 protein is CASSPLSGELFF. The CDR3 DNA follows: TGTGCCAGCTCCCCCCTTTCCGGGGAGCTGTTTTTT. The full variable domain, its missing parts supplied by reference TRBV18 and TRBJ2-2, is NAGVMQNPRHLVRRRGQEARLRCSPMKGHSHVYWYRQLPEEGLKFMVYLQKENIIDESGMPKERFSAEFPKEGPSILRIQQVVRGDSAAYFCASSPLSGELFFGEGSRLTVL.